A single sample gave rise to the 5 T cell receptor beta chains below, sequenced in a study of PD-L1 blockade in urothelial cancer. Assay: immunoSEQ multiplex PCR; the TCRdb copy retains only in-frame clones and omits some. Of roughly 100,000 clones listed, 70% to 90% are singletons. Sample time point: peripheral blood 6 weeks after treatment start. The material was PBMCs, obtained around atezolizumab (anti-PD-L1) treatment. The receptors were gathered from a man in his 70s with urothelial cancer.

The chain has TRBV4-1 and TRBJ2-2, with unresolved D. V lost 5 bases and J lost 3, with 19 bases in between. The CDR3 is 17 amino acids. Germline CDR1 and CDR2: MGHRA and YSYEKL. CDR3 DNA: TGCGCCAGCAGCTTAGAAGTGCCAGTCAGGTACACCGGGGAGCTGTTTTTT. Protein product: CASSLEVPVRYTGELFF.

The V and J genes are TRBV5-1 and TRBJ2-3, with 8 nucleotides matching TRBD2. The V gene end was trimmed by 0 bases and the J gene end by 0 bases; junction bases not matched to a gene: 6. There are 17 residues in the CDR3. Germline CDR1 is SGHRS and CDR2 is YFSETQ. CDR3 in amino acids: CASSLVTSGISTDTQYF. CDR3 DNA sequence: TGCGCCAGCAGCTTGGTAACTAGCGGTATCAGCACAGATACGCAGTATTTT.

The V gene is TRBV29-1, the J gene TRBJ1-2; TRBD1 aligns across 7 bases. Germline assignment: CDR1 SQVTM and CDR2 ANQGSEA. The CDR3 totals 13 residues. Trimming cost V 6 bases and J 3 bases; bases outside gene matches: 7. The CDR3 region has the DNA TGCAGCGTCTCGACAGGGAGACACTATGGCTACACCTTC. It encodes CSVSTGRHYGYTF.

The chain carries TRBV19 and TRBJ2-2, with a weak D call TRBD2 (6 bases). The CDR3 contains 15 residues. Trimming took off 5 bases at V and 1 base at J, with 11 bases between the two ends. CDR1 and CDR2 from the germline V gene are LNHDA and SQIVND (reference sequence). CDR3 region: CASSLEGGNTGELFF. As DNA, the CDR3 is TGTGCCAGTAGTCTCGAGGGAGGGAACACCGGGGAGCTGTTTTTT.

The CDR3 DNA sequence: TGTGCCAGCAGACTGGGCCGAAGCACTGAAGCTTTCTTT. Its protein product is CASRLGRSTEAFF. J is TRBJ1-1 and V is TRBV5-6, with D hard to call. The CDR3 is made up of 13 amino acids. V was pared by 5 bases and J by 4 bases, with 12 bases between. Germline lookup yields CDR1 SGHDT and CDR2 YYEEEE.